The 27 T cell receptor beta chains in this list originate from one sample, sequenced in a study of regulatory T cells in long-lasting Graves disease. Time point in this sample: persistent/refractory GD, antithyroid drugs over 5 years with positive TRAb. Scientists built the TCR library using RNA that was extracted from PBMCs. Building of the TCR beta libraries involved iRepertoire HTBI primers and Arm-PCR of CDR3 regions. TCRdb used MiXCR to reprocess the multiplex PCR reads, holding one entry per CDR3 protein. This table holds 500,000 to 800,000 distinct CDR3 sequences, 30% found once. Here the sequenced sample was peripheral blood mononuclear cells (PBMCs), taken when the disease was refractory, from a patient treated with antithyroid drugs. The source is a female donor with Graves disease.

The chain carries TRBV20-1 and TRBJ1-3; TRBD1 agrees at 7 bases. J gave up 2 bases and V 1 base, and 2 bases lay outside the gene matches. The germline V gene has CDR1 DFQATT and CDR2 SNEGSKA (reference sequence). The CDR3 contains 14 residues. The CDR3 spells CSARGQGAGNTIYF. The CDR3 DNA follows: TGCAGTGCTAGAGGGCAGGGGGCTGGAAACACCATATATTTT.

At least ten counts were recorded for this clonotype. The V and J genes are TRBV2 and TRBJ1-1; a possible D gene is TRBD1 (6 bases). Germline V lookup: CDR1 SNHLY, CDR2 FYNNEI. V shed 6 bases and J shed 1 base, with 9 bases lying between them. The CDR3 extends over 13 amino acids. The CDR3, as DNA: TGTGCCAGCAGCGGACAGCAGAACACTGAAGCTTTCTTT. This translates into CASSGQQNTEAFF.

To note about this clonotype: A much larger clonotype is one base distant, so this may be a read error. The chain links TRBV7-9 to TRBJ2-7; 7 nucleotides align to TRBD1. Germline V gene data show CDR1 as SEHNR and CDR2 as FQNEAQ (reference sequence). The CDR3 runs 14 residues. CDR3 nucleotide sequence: TGTGCCGGCAGCTTGAACAGGGGTCGGGACGAGCAGTACTTC. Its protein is CAGSLNRGRDEQYF. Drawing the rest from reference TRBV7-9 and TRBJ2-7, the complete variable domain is DTGVSQNPRHKITKRGQNVTFRCDPISEHNRLYWYRQTLGQGPEFLTYFQNEAQLEKSRLLSDRFSAERPKGSFSTLEIQRTEQGDSAMYLCAGSLNRGRDEQYFGPGTRLTVT.

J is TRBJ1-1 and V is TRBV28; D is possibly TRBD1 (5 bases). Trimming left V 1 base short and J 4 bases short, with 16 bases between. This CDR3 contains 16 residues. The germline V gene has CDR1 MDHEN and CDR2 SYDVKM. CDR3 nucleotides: TGTGCCAGCAGTTTATTTGGGCCGCAGGGTGTCACTGAAGCTTTCTTT. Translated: CASSLFGPQGVTEAFF.

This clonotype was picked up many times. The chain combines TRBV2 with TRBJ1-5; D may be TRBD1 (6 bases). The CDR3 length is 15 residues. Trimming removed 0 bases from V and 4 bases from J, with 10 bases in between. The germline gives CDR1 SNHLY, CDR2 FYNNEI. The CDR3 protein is CASSEALQGNQPQHF. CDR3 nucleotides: TGTGCCAGCAGTGAAGCGCTACAGGGAAATCAGCCCCAGCATTTT.

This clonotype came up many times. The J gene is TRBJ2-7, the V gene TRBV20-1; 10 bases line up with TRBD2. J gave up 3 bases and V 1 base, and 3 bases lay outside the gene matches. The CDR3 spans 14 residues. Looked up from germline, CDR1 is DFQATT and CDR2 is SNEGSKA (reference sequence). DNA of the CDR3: TGCAGTGCTAGAGTGAGCGGGAGGGTCTACGAGCAGTACTTC. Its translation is CSARVSGRVYEQYF.

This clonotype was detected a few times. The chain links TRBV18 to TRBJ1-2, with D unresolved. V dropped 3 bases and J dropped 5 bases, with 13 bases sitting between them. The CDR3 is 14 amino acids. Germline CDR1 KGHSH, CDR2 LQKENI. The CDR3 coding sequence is TGTGCCAGCTCACCGGTGCCGGATACTTATGGCTACACCTTC. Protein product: CASSPVPDTYGYTF.

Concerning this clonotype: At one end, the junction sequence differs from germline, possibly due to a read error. The CDR3 nucleotides read TGTGTCAGCAGTCCTGGACTAGCGGGAGGTTTGGCCTACGAGCAGTACTTC. Its translation is CVSSPGLAGGLAYEQYF. The rearrangement uses TRBV6-1 and TRBJ2-7, with TRBD2 matching 14 bases. The CDR3 is made up of 17 amino acids. Germline-derived CDR1 and CDR2 are MNHNS and SASEGT.

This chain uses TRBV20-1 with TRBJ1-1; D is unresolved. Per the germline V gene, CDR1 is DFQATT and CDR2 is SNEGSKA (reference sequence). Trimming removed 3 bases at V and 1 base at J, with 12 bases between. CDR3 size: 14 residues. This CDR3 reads CSASRRPANTEAFF. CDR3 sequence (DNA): TGCAGTGCTAGTCGACGGCCAGCGAACACTGAAGCTTTCTTT.

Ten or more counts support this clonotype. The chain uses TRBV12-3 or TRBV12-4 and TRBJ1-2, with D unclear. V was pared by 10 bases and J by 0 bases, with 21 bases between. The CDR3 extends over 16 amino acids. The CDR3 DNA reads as TGTGCCACCAGCGATGGTGGGCACCCAGCTAACTATGGCTACACCTTC. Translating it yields CATSDGGHPANYGYTF.

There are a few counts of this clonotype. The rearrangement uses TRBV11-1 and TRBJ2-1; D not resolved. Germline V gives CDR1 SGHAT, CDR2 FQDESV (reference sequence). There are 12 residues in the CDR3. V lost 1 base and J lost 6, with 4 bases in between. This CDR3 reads CASSLESNEQFF. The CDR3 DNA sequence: TGTGCCAGCAGCTTAGAGTCCAATGAGCAGTTCTTC.

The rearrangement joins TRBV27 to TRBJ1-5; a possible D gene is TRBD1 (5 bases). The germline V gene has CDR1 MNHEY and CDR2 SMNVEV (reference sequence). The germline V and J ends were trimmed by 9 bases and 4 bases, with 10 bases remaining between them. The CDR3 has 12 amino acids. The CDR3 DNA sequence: TGTGCCAGTGGGGGAGAGAATCAGCCCCAGCATTTT. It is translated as CASGGENQPQHF.

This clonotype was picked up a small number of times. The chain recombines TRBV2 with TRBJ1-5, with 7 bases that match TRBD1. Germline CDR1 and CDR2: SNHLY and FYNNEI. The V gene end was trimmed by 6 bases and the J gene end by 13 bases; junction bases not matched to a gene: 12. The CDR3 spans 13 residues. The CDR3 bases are TGTGCCAGCAGCCCCGGGACAGCCCTTGGGCAGCATTTT. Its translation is CASSPGTALGQHF.

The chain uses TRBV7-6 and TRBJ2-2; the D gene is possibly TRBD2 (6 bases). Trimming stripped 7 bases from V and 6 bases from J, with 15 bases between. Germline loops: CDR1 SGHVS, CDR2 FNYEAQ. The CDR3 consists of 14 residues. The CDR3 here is CASTPWSGAGELFF. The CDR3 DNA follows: TGTGCCAGCACCCCCTGGTCGGGGGCCGGGGAGCTGTTTTTT.

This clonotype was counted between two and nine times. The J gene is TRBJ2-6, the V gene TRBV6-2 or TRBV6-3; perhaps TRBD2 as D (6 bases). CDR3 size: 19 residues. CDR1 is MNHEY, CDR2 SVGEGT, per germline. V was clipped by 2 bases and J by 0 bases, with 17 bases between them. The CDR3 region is CASSYLTGTGVSGANVLTF. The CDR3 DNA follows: TGTGCCAGCAGTTACCTGACCGGGACTGGCGTCTCTGGGGCCAACGTCCTGACTTTC.

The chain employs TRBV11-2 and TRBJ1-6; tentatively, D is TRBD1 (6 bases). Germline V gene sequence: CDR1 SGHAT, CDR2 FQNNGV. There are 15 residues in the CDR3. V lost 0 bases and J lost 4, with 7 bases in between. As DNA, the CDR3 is TGTGCCAGCAGCTTAGACAGGGGTTATAATTCACCCCTCCACTTT. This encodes CASSLDRGYNSPLHF.

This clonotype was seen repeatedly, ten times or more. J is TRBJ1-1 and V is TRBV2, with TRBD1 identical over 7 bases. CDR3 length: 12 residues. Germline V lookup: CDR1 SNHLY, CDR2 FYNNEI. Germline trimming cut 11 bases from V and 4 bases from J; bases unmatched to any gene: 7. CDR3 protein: CAPGGDSTEAFF. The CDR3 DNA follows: TGTGCCCCGGGGGGGGACAGCACTGAAGCTTTCTTT.

The CDR3 sequence: CASSPPWGAEDEQYF. The CDR3, as DNA: TGTGCCAGCTCACCACCTTGGGGGGCGGAGGACGAGCAGTACTTC. The chain combines TRBV18 with TRBJ2-7, with D perhaps being TRBD1 or TRBD2 (6 bases each). The ends were cut back, 0 bases at V and 5 bases at J, with 14 bases in the middle. CDR3 length: 15 amino acids. CDR1 KGHSH and CDR2 LQKENI come from the germline V gene.

CDR3 DNA: TGCGCCAGCAGCTGGCTCGGGGTCTCTGGAAACACCATATATTTT. Translating gives CASSWLGVSGNTIYF. This rearrangement joins TRBV5-1 to TRBJ1-3; D gene uncertain. Germline V lookup: CDR1 SGHRS, CDR2 YFSETQ. V gave up 3 bases and J gave up 0 bases, with 10 bases separating them. The CDR3 runs to 15 residues.

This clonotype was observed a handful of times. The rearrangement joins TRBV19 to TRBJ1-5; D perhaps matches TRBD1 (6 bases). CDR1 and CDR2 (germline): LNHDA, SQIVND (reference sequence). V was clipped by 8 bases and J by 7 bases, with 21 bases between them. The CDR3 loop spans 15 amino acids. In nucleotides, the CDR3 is TGTGCCAGTGGGGGGCAGGGAACCAATTCGCAGCCCCAGCATTTT. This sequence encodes CASGGQGTNSQPQHF.

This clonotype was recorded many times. The CDR3 nucleotides read TGTGCCAGCAGGAGACTAGCGTCCTACGAGCAGTACTTC. Translation gives CASRRLASYEQYF. The rearrangement uses TRBV28 and TRBJ2-7; 8 bases fit TRBD2. J lost 1 base, V lost 6 bases, and 2 bases had no gene match. CDR3 size: 13 residues. Germline V gene lookup returns CDR1 MDHEN and CDR2 SYDVKM.

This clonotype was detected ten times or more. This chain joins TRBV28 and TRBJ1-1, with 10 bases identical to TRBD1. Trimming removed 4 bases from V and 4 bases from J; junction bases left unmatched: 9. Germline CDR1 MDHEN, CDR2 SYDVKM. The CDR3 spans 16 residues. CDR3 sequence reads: CASSSGDRGKGTEAFF. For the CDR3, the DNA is TGTGCCAGCAGTTCAGGGGACAGGGGAAAAGGCACTGAAGCTTTCTTT.

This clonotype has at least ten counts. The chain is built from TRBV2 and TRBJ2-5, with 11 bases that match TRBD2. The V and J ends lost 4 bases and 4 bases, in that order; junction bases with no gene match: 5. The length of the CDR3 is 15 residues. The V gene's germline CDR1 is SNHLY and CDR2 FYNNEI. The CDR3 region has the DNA TGTGCCAGCAGTGTTCTAGCGGGAGGAGGAGAGACCCAGTACTTC. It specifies CASSVLAGGGETQYF.

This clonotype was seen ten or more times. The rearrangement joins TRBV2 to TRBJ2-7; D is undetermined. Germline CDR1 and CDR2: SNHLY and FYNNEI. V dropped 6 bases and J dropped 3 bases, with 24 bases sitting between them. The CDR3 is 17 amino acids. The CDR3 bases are TGTGCCAGCAGAGGTACCACGTGGACCCCTAACAGCTACGAGCAGTACTTC. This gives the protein CASRGTTWTPNSYEQYF.

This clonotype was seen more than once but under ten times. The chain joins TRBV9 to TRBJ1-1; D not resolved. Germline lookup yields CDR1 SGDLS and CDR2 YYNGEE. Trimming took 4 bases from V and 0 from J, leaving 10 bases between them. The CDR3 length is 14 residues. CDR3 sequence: CASSPVPLNTEAFF. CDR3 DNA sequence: TGTGCCAGCAGCCCGGTTCCTTTGAACACTGAAGCTTTCTTT.

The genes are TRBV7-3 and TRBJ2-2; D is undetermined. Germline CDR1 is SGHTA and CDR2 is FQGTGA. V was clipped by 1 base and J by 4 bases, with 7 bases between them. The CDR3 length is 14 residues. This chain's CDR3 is CASSLSRVTGELFF. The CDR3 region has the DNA TGTGCCAGCAGCTTAAGTAGGGTCACCGGGGAGCTGTTTTTT.

DNA for the CDR3: TGTGCCAGCAGCCCGGATCAGGTTCGCCTCCGTGAAGCTTTCTTT. It encodes CASSPDQVRLREAFF. The chain has TRBV7-3 and TRBJ1-1; no reliable D call. V shed 5 bases and J shed 7 bases, with 20 bases lying between them. CDR1 is SGHTA, CDR2 FQGTGA, per germline. This CDR3 region has 15 residues.